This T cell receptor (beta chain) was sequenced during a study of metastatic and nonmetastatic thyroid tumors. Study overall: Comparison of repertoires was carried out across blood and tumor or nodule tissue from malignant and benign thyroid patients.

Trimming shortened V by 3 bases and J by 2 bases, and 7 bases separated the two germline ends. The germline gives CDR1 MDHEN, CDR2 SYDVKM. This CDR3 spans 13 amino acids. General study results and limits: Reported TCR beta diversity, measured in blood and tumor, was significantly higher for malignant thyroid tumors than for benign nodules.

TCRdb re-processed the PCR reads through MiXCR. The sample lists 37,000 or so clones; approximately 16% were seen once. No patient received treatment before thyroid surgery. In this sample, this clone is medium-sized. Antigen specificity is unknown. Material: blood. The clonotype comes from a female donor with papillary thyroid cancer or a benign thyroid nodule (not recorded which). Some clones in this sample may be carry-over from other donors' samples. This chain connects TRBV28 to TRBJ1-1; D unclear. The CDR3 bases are TGTGCCAGCAGTTTGGCCAGAAACACTGAAGCTTTCTTT. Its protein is CASSLARNTEAFF.